This is a list of T cell receptor beta chains from one sample in a study of CD8 T cells in Susac syndrome. TCRdb reanalysed the immunoSEQ multiplex PCR reads using MiXCR and keeps one entry per CDR3 protein. The profile shows around 170,000 distinct CDR3 sequences, roughly 95% of them singletons. Specimen: CD4+ T cells from PBMCs. These receptors all come from a human donor with Susac syndrome. CDR3s include the opening cysteine and the closing phenylalanine or tryptophan. The D gene is left open where the match is weak. Clone size is given for some rows only: seen once, a few or many times, or a class if the clone is expanded.

j_call	v_call	d_call	clone_size	cdr3_nt	cdr3_aa
TRBJ1-4	TRBV20-1	NA	NA	TGCAGTGCTCCATCTCCCACCTATAATGAAAAACTGTTTTTT	CSAPSPTYNEKLFF
TRBJ1-5	TRBV9	TRBD1	NA	TGTGCCAGCAGCGCCGACGCCGGGACAGGAGTGGTCCAGCCCCAGCATTTT	CASSADAGTGVVQPQHF
TRBJ1-2	TRBV5-6	NA	NA	TGTGCCAGCAGCTTGGTGCAGGCTCGAGGCTACACCTTC	CASSLVQARGYTF
TRBJ2-2	TRBV5-1	TRBD2	NA	TGCGCCAGCAGCTTGGGACTAGCTCAGAACACCGGGGAGCTGTTTTTT	CASSLGLAQNTGELFF
TRBJ2-5	TRBV29-1	NA	NA	TGCAGCGTATCAGAGTTCCAAGAGACCCAGTACTTC	CSVSEFQETQYF
TRBJ2-7	TRBV19	TRBD1	NA	TGTGCCAGTAGTATCCTCGGGACAGGGGGCAACGAGCAGTACTTC	CASSILGTGGNEQYF
TRBJ2-5	TRBV4-3	NA	NA	TGCGCCAGCAGCCAGAACGCGGGGGCAAACGGGGAGACCCAGTACTTC	CASSQNAGANGETQYF
TRBJ2-2	TRBV12-3/TRBV12-4	TRBD1	NA	TGTGCCAGCACCCGACAGGGTCCATCTGGGGAGCTGTTTTTT	CASTRQGPSGELFF
TRBJ2-3	TRBV4-3	NA	once	TGCGCCAGCAGCCAAGATCACTCGACAGATACGCAGTATTTT	CASSQDHSTDTQYF
TRBJ1-2	TRBV6-2/TRBV6-3	NA	NA	TGTGCCAGCCGGGATCCTAACTATGGCTACACCTTC	CASRDPNYGYTF
TRBJ2-2	TRBV4-1	TRBD2	NA	TGCGCCAGCAGCCAAGATCTACTAGCGGGGATCACCGGGGAGCTGTTTTTT	CASSQDLLAGITGELFF
TRBJ1-6	TRBV25-1	NA	NA	TGTGCCAGCAGTGATTTCCATAATTCACCCCTCCACTTT	CASSDFHNSPLHF
TRBJ2-1	TRBV7-3	NA	once	TGTGCCAGCAGCTTAAGATCGGGTGGGAATGAGCAGTTCTTC	CASSLRSGGNEQFF
TRBJ1-1	TRBV7-9	NA	NA	TGTGCCAGCAGCTTAGCCAATCTGAACACTGAAGCTTTCTTT	CASSLANLNTEAFF
TRBJ1-5	TRBV7-2	NA	NA	TGTGCCAGCAGCCCAAACCGGAATAGCAATCAGCCCCAGCATTTT	CASSPNRNSNQPQHF
TRBJ2-1	TRBV10-3	NA	NA	TGTGCCATTGGGACCCCCTCGAGCTCCTACAATGAGCAGTTCTTC	CAIGTPSSSYNEQFF
TRBJ2-5	TRBV7-8	TRBD2	NA	TGTGCCAGCAGCTTGAACAGGACTAGGTACCAAGAGACCCAGTACTTC	CASSLNRTRYQETQYF
TRBJ2-3	TRBV3-1	TRBD2	NA	TGTGCCAGCAGCCCCGACCGTAGCGGGGGTACAGATACGCAGTATTTT	CASSPDRSGGTDTQYF
TRBJ1-2	TRBV20-1	NA	NA	TGCAGTGCTAGATCCGGGCGTGACTATGGCTACACCTTC	CSARSGRDYGYTF
TRBJ2-7	TRBV6-2/TRBV6-3	NA	NA	TGTGCCAGCAGTTTGACAGGCCCCTCTGGCGGGGAGCAGTACTTC	CASSLTGPSGGEQYF
TRBJ2-3	TRBV19	NA	NA	TGTGCCAGTAACGTTCGCGAGATGATCACAGATACGCAGTATTTT	CASNVREMITDTQYF
TRBJ1-1	TRBV19	NA	NA	TGTGCCAGTAGTACTCATACCCGAGGGAGAGGGGACACTGAAGCTTTCTTT	CASSTHTRGRGDTEAFF
TRBJ2-5	TRBV18	TRBD2	once	TGTGCCAGCTCAGTGCTCGGACTAGCGATGTACCAAGAGACCCAGTACTTC	CASSVLGLAMYQETQYF
TRBJ2-2	TRBV7-2	TRBD1	NA	TGTGCCAGCAGTCGACAGGGGGCGAACGCCGGGGAGCTGTTTTTT	CASSRQGANAGELFF
TRBJ2-2	TRBV29-1	TRBD2	NA	TGCAGCGAGGTTACTAGCGGATACAACACCGGGGAGCTGTTTTTT	CSEVTSGYNTGELFF
TRBJ2-4	TRBV2	NA	NA	TGTGCCAGCAGTGAAGTGGTGGGAGCCAAAAACATTCAGTACTTC	CASSEVVGAKNIQYF
TRBJ2-5	TRBV27	TRBD2	NA	TGTGCCAGCAGTCAGCAACTGGGACTAGCGGGAGGAGAGACCCAGTACTTC	CASSQQLGLAGGETQYF
TRBJ2-2	TRBV7-3	NA	NA	TGTGCCAGCAGCTCTCGGGCAGGCAGCGTGAACACCGGGGAGCTGTTTTTT	CASSSRAGSVNTGELFF
TRBJ1-2	TRBV30	TRBD1	once	TGTGCCTGGAGTCGAGGGGGCGAACTAGGGGGCTACACCTTC	CAWSRGGELGGYTF
TRBJ2-5	TRBV29-1	NA	NA	TGCAGCGTTGTTTCCGAGAAAGAGACCCAGTACTTC	CSVVSEKETQYF
TRBJ2-2	TRBV5-1	NA	NA	TGCGCCAGCAGCTTCGGACTGACGACCGGGGAGCTGCTTTTT	CASSFGLTTGELLF
TRBJ2-1	TRBV9	NA	NA	TGTGCCAGCAGCGTACTTAATGAGCAGTTCTTC	CASSVLNEQFF
TRBJ1-5	TRBV30	NA	NA	TGTGCCTGGAGAAGGGGGAATCAGCCCCAGCATTTT	CAWRRGNQPQHF